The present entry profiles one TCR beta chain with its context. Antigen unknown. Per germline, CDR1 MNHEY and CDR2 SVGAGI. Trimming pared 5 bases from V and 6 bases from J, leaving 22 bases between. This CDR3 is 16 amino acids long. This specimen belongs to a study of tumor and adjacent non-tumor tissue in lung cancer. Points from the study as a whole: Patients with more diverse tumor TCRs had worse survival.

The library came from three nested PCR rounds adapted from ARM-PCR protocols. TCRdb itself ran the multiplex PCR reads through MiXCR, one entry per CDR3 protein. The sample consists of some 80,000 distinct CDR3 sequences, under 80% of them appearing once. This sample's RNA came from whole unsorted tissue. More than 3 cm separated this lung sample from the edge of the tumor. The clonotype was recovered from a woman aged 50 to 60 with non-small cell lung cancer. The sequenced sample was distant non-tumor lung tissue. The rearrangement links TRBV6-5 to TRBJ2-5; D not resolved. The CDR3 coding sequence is TGTGCCAGCAGTAGAACCTCGCGGTGTGGCATGAAGACCCAGTACTTC. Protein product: CASSRTSRCGMKTQYF.